A selection of T cell receptor beta chains follows, all from one sample in a study of blood T cell repertoires in COVID-19. Repertoires were generated with immunoSEQ multiplex PCR, while TCRdb's copy carries only in-frame clones and drops some. The sample consists of roughly 350,000 clones, approximately 87% of them appearing once. Sequences were obtained from peripheral blood. These receptors were obtained from a woman in her 50s with COVID-19, enrolled during active disease. The CDR3 runs from the conserved cysteine through the conserved F or W. The D gene is left open where the match is weak.

V gene: TRBV5-4
D gene: TRBD2
J gene: TRBJ2-5
CDR3 protein: CASSLRRGGEETQYF

V gene: TRBV11-2
D gene: -
J gene: TRBJ1-1
CDR3 protein: CASSLLPQQGVSTEAFF

V gene: TRBV27
D gene: -
J gene: TRBJ1-2
CDR3 protein: CASSFLGGADPNYGYTF

V gene: TRBV29-1
D gene: -
J gene: TRBJ1-5
CDR3 protein: CSVGGADQPQHF

V gene: TRBV24-1
D gene: TRBD2
J gene: TRBJ2-3
CDR3 protein: CATSENTSGRQDTQYF

V gene: TRBV9
D gene: TRBD2
J gene: TRBJ2-1
CDR3 protein: CASSVRTSGSLPENEQFF

V gene: TRBV5-4
D gene: TRBD2
J gene: TRBJ2-5
CDR3 protein: CASSSGTSGGETQYF

V gene: TRBV7-9
D gene: -
J gene: TRBJ1-4
CDR3 protein: CASSFGPSGEKLFF

V gene: TRBV18
D gene: TRBD1
J gene: TRBJ2-5
CDR3 protein: CASSPETGIRETQYF

V gene: TRBV10-3
D gene: TRBD1
J gene: TRBJ1-5
CDR3 protein: CAISPTGDSNQPQHF

V gene: TRBV30
D gene: TRBD2
J gene: TRBJ2-7
CDR3 protein: CAWSQAGLAGALSYEQYF

V gene: TRBV6-5
D gene: TRBD1
J gene: TRBJ1-2
CDR3 protein: CASRKGTGGDYGYTF

V gene: TRBV27
D gene: -
J gene: TRBJ1-2
CDR3 protein: CASSLSITDSFNYGYTF

V gene: TRBV6-5
D gene: TRBD2
J gene: TRBJ2-1
CDR3 protein: CASGLAGAAYEQFF

V gene: TRBV4-2
D gene: TRBD2
J gene: TRBJ2-3
CDR3 protein: CASRTGTSGTDTQYF

V gene: TRBV5-6
D gene: TRBD1
J gene: TRBJ2-5
CDR3 protein: CASSPAGTGVETQYF

V gene: TRBV24-1
D gene: -
J gene: TRBJ2-5
CDR3 protein: CATSEPSGGGIETQYF

V gene: TRBV7-9
D gene: TRBD2
J gene: TRBJ2-7
CDR3 protein: CASSLTGLAGGNSYEQYF

V gene: TRBV7-6
D gene: -
J gene: TRBJ1-2
CDR3 protein: CASSPRSGYTF

V gene: TRBV11-3
D gene: TRBD1
J gene: TRBJ2-7
CDR3 protein: CASSLLQGKGYRYEQYF

V gene: TRBV7-9
D gene: -
J gene: TRBJ1-2
CDR3 protein: CASSHRSDISHYGYTF

V gene: TRBV24-1
D gene: TRBD2
J gene: TRBJ2-5
CDR3 protein: CATHAGGRAPQETQYF

V gene: TRBV30
D gene: TRBD2
J gene: TRBJ2-3
CDR3 protein: CAWSVASGIPTDTQYF

V gene: TRBV12-3/TRBV12-4
D gene: -
J gene: TRBJ2-1
CDR3 protein: CASSLHGSGQFF

V gene: TRBV5-1
D gene: -
J gene: TRBJ2-1
CDR3 protein: CASSLGDRRYNEQFF

V gene: TRBV7-9
D gene: -
J gene: TRBJ1-4
CDR3 protein: CASSLAGAATNEKLFF

V gene: TRBV19
D gene: TRBD1
J gene: TRBJ1-5
CDR3 protein: CASSPPPRPRQGLNQPQHF